In this sample, the clone carrying this T cell receptor beta chain turned up once. Its antigen is unidentified. This specimen comes from a study of cytomegalovirus exposure and HLA in healthy donors. As for the study in general: Prior work identified some 120 million unique TCR beta sequences in 150 million to 200 million T cells. Study-level points and caveats: The authors assumed roughly uniform sequencing depth across donors for presence/absence analyses. In an earlier analysis, productive rearrangement rates for most beta V segments clustered near 87% or 30%. Analyzed later, association rates of TCRs varied across HLA loci, with DRB1 most and HLA-C fewest.

Primers for the PCR totalled 60 Vbeta and 13 Jbeta. Profiled with immunoSEQ multiplex PCR; TCRdb holds only in-frame clones, not every one. The data show 100,000 to 150,000 clones, 55% to 75% seen once. This sequence was found in a man aged 25 to 45 in good health and CMV-seronegative. Sequencing was done on a sample of PBMCs.

The CDR3 nucleotides are TGTGCCAGCAGTTTATCCCGACATACGAATCAGCCCCAGCATTTT. This gives the protein CASSLSRHTNQPQHF. The rearrangement joins TRBV27 to TRBJ1-5; D remains ambiguous. Germline CDR1 is MNHEY and CDR2 is SMNVEV (reference sequence). Between the trimmed V and J ends, which lost 0 bases and 4 bases, there was a span of 10 bases. The CDR3 is 15 residues long.